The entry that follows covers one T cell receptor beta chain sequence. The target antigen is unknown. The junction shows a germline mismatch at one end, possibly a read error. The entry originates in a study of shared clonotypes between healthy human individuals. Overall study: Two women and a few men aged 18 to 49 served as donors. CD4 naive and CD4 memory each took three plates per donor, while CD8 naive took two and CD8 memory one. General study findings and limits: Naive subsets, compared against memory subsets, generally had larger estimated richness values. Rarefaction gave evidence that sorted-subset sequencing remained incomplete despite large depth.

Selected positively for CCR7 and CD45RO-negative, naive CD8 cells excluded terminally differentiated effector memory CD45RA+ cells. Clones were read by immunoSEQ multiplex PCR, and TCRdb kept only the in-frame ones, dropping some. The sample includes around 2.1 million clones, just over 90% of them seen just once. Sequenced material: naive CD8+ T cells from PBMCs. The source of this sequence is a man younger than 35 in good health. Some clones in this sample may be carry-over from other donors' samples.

CDR3 sequence reads: CASSLARSGTQSCF. The CDR3 coding sequence is TGTGCCAGCAGCTTAGCCCGGAGCGGGACCCAATCGTGCTTT. This rearrangement joins TRBV7-9 to TRBJ1-1; TRBD1 is a possible D gene (5 bases). The CDR3 sequence is 14 residues long. The germline V gene has CDR1 SEHNR and CDR2 FQNEAQ (reference sequence).